The source of this T cell receptor beta chain is a study of identical twins. The CDR3 is made up of 14 amino acids. Germline CDR1 and CDR2: MNHEY and SVGAGI. The germline V and J ends were trimmed by 0 bases and 4 bases, with 6 bases remaining between them. This clonotype has more than one count but fewer than ten. What it binds is not known. MiXCR, applied by TCRdb to the 5' RACE reads, yields one record per CDR3 protein. Of roughly 690,000 distinct CDR3 sequences listed, approximately 6.1% are singletons. Notes on the study in general: The analysis was cross-sectional rather than longitudinal within donors. Among beta out-of-frame sequences, excess sharing between twins appeared weaker.

This clonotype originated in a man aged 18 to 35 in good health. V is TRBV6-5 and J is TRBJ1-4; no firm D call. The material sequenced was naive T cells sorted from blood. The CDR3 here is CASSYSHLNEKLFF. CDR3 DNA sequence: TGTGCCAGCAGTTACTCCCACCTTAATGAAAAACTGTTTTTT.